The 14 T cell receptor beta chains in this list originate from one sample, sequenced in a study of blood T cell repertoires in COVID-19 (dated by TCRdb to the early 2020s). The method was the immunoSEQ multiplex PCR assay. TCRdb's version of the immuneACCESS table is confined to in-frame rearrangements and falls short of the full clone set. An unresolved V gene accounts for under half of the shortfall where checked; the remainder is of unknown origin. Recorded for this sample are around 50,000 clones; 82% of them occurred a single time. The ten largest clones capture roughly 10% of the sample. Material for sequencing was peripheral blood. The receptors were sampled from a man of 80 years or more with COVID-19, enrolled during active disease.

The chain is built from TRBV9 and TRBJ1-1, with D unresolved. This CDR3 has 14 residues. Germline-derived CDR1 and CDR2 are SGDLS and YYNGEE. The V end lost 0 bases, the J end lost 10 bases, and 16 bases lay between the germline ends. CDR3 sequence: CASSVGPPPGRAFF. CDR3 nucleotides: TGTGCCAGCAGCGTAGGGCCCCCCCCGGGAAGAGCTTTCTTT.

The chain carries TRBV18 and TRBJ1-1; no clear D. Trimming left V 3 bases short and J 1 base short, with 6 bases between. Germline CDR1 is KGHSH and CDR2 is LQKENI. The CDR3 loop spans 13 amino acids. CDR3 DNA sequence: TGTGCCAGCTCACCTAACGGGAACACTGAAGCTTTCTTT. Protein sequence: CASSPNGNTEAFF.

The chain combines TRBV28 with TRBJ1-1, with 8 bases lining up with TRBD1. The germline gives CDR1 MDHEN, CDR2 SYDVKM. The length of the CDR3 is 14 residues. Trimming cost V 5 bases and J 4 bases; bases outside gene matches: 6. The CDR3 DNA is TGTGCCAGCAGTGGACAGGGATGGACCACTGAAGCTTTCTTT. The encoded protein is CASSGQGWTTEAFF.

The chain links TRBV30 to TRBJ1-2; no clear D gene. Germline V gene lookup returns CDR1 GTSNPN and CDR2 SVGIG (reference sequence). V gave up 8 bases and J gave up 0 bases, with 13 bases separating them. The CDR3 loop spans 13 amino acids. The CDR3 DNA reads TGTGCCACGAGTGCTCCCGCTAACTATGGCTACACCTTC. Translating gives CATSAPANYGYTF.

A single count supports this clone. This sequence joins TRBV5-8 and TRBJ1-2; TRBD1 matches at 9 bases. This CDR3 comprises 17 residues. The germline gives CDR1 SGHTS, CDR2 YDEGEE. V trimming: 0 bases; J trimming: 2 bases; junction bases outside the gene matches: 8. The CDR3 sequence is CASSLGVRDRENYGYTF. The CDR3 nucleotides read TGTGCCAGCAGCTTGGGGGTCCGGGACAGGGAGAACTATGGCTACACCTTC. The full variable domain, rest sourced from reference TRBV5-8 and TRBJ1-2, is EAGVTQSPTHLIKTRGQQATLRCSPISGHTSVYWYQQALGLGLQFLLWYDEGEERNRGNFPPRFSGRQFPNYSSELNVNALELEDSALYLCASSLGVRDRENYGYTFGSGTRLTVV.

The rearrangement uses TRBV7-8 and TRBJ1-6, with a possible D match to TRBD1 (5 bases). Trimming shortened V by 5 bases and J by 5 bases, and 13 bases separated the two germline ends. The CDR3 has 15 residues. CDR1 and CDR2 (germline): SGHVS, FQNEAQ. CDR3 sequence (DNA): TGTGCCAGCAGCCCGACCAGGGCGAATAATTCACCCCTCCACTTT. This encodes CASSPTRANNSPLHF.

The gene calls are TRBV9 and TRBJ2-1; 11 bases are a match to TRBD2. In germline, CDR1 is SGDLS, CDR2 YYNGEE. V gave up 5 bases and J gave up 8 bases; unmatched junction bases: 9. This CDR3 comprises 15 residues. The CDR3 is CASSPEGLAAHEQFF. The CDR3 bases are TGTGCCAGCAGTCCTGAGGGACTAGCGGCCCATGAGCAGTTCTTC.

CDR3 loop: CATAAAGGANEKLFF. For the CDR3, the DNA is TGTGCCACCGCTGCCGCGGGCGGTGCTAATGAAAAACTGTTTTTT. The V gene is TRBV24-1, the J gene TRBJ1-4; D is undetermined. V lost 9 bases to trimming and J lost 3 bases, with 16 bases between them. Germline assignment: CDR1 KGHDR and CDR2 SFDVKD. This CDR3 has 15 residues.

The rearrangement joins TRBV6-1 to TRBJ1-4; D ambiguous. CDR1 is MNHNS, CDR2 SASEGT, per germline. The V and J ends lost 0 bases and 3 bases respectively, with 14 bases between them. This CDR3 is built from 17 residues. CDR3 loop: CASSEAGRSAANEKLFF. CDR3 nucleotide sequence: TGTGCCAGCAGTGAAGCAGGGAGGAGTGCGGCTAATGAAAAACTGTTTTTT.

This clone was detected a few times. This rearrangement joins TRBV6-2 or TRBV6-3 to TRBJ2-6; 9 positions agree with TRBD1. Germline V gene sequence: CDR1 MNHEY, CDR2 SVGEGT. This CDR3 is built from 18 residues. V shed 3 bases, J shed 0 bases, and the junction held 6 bases outside the gene matches. CDR3 residues: CASSYGDRVHSGANVLTF. For the CDR3, the DNA is TGTGCCAGCAGTTATGGGGACAGGGTGCACTCTGGGGCCAACGTCCTGACTTTC.

The chain has TRBV30 and TRBJ1-2, with 7 nucleotides matching TRBD1. In germline, CDR1 is GTSNPN, CDR2 SVGIG (reference sequence). There are 15 residues in the CDR3. Germline trimming cut 2 bases from V and 0 bases from J; bases unmatched to any gene: 6. CDR3 sequence reads: CAWSRLTGANYGYTF. The CDR3, as DNA: TGTGCCTGGAGTCGCCTCACAGGGGCTAACTATGGCTACACCTTC.

The chain links TRBV6-2 or TRBV6-3 to TRBJ2-5, with 13 bases identical to TRBD2. Germline V gene data show CDR1 as MNHEY and CDR2 as SVGEGT. This CDR3 contains 17 residues. V shed 4 bases, J shed 5 bases, and the junction held 10 bases outside the gene matches. CDR3 nucleotide sequence: TGTGCCAGCAGTTCGAGACTAGCGGGAGGAGGGGGGGAGACCCAGTACTTC. Protein: CASSSRLAGGGGETQYF.

V and J are TRBV3-1 (or the pseudogene TRBV3-2) and TRBJ2-1; TRBD1 matches at 9 bases. The junction had 5 bases not matched to a gene; V was cut back by 4 bases and J by 4 bases. The CDR3 consists of 15 residues. Germline values: CDR1 LGHDT, CDR2 YNNKEL (reference sequence). The CDR3, as DNA: TGTGCCAGCAGCCCCGGGACAGGGCGATACAATGAGCAGTTCTTC. It specifies CASSPGTGRYNEQFF.

This clone has only one observation. For the CDR3, the DNA is TGCGCCAGCAGCTTGGCAGGAGGGGGCGGGAACTATGGCTACACCTTC. Translated, it gives CASSLAGGGGNYGYTF. The V call is TRBV5-1, the J call TRBJ1-2; 7 bases are shared with TRBD1. V shed 0 bases and J 2 bases; nucleotides not matched to a gene: 7. Germline V lookup: CDR1 SGHRS, CDR2 YFSETQ. This CDR3 has 16 residues.